The next 9 T cell receptor beta chains were all read from a single sample in a study of T-cell reconstitution after alpha-beta-depleted transplantation in children. Study-level findings and limits: A year had passed since transplant, and T-cell counts and diversity by then came mostly from newly produced T cells.

No cognate antigen is known for these TCRs. TCRbeta library preparation incorporated unique molecular identifiers. Each CDR3 protein gets one entry after TCRdb re-called the PCR reads with MiXCR. The sample yields around 270,000 distinct CDR3 sequences, roughly 8.2% seen once. The sample was peripheral blood, taken 360 days after TCRalphabeta/CD19-depleted stem cell transplant. These receptors all come from a female patient aged 2 to 10 who had a stem cell transplant for Fanconi anemia, so the T cells may come from the graft donor.

This clonotype appeared a single time. The genes are TRBV2 and TRBJ2-3; perhaps TRBD2 as D (6 bases). Germline V CDR1 and CDR2: SNHLY, FYNNEI. The CDR3 runs to 13 residues. The V gene lost 10 bases and the J gene lost 4 bases, with 15 bases spanning the gap. This CDR3 reads CATFGGYADTQYF. The CDR3 DNA is TGTGCCACCTTCGGAGGGTACGCAGATACGCAGTATTTT.

There are many counts of this clonotype. V is TRBV10-3 and J is TRBJ2-1; D tentatively reads TRBD1 or TRBD2 (5 bases each). The V end lost 4 bases, the J end lost 9 bases, and 16 bases lay between the germline ends. The CDR3 consists of 14 residues. Germline lookup yields CDR1 ENHRY and CDR2 SYGVKD. CDR3 loop: CAISVGEGVSEQFF. CDR3 bases: TGTGCCATCAGTGTGGGGGAAGGTGTGAGTGAGCAGTTCTTC.

This clonotype showed up many times. V gene TRBV6-5 combines with J gene TRBJ2-1, with D tentatively TRBD2 (6 bases). The CDR3 loop spans 13 amino acids. Germline CDR1 MNHEY, CDR2 SVGAGI. V lost 0 bases to trimming and J lost 8 bases, with 8 bases between them. CDR3 nucleotide sequence: TGTGCCAGCAGTTACTCGAGCGGGTATGAGCAGTTCTTC. This sequence encodes CASSYSSGYEQFF.

This clonotype was counted at least ten times. The chain carries TRBV20-1 and TRBJ2-7; D is perhaps TRBD2 (7 bases). The CDR3 covers 16 residues. Germline V gene lookup returns CDR1 DFQATT and CDR2 SNEGSKA (reference sequence). V lost 2 bases and J 3 bases, leaving 20 bases between the germline ends. The CDR3 bases are TGCAGTGCTAGACATACGATACGGGGGGCCGGCTACGAGCAGTACTTC. This codes for CSARHTIRGAGYEQYF.

This chain joins TRBV7-2 and TRBJ2-7; D possibly corresponds to TRBD1 (5 bases). Trimming removed 3 bases at V and 1 base at J, with 16 bases between. The CDR3 totals 16 residues. Germline loops: CDR1 SGHTA, CDR2 FQGNSA. The DNA for the CDR3 is TGTGCCAGCAGCTTCTGGACGGTAACAGGTTCCTACGAGCAGTACTTC. Amino acid sequence: CASSFWTVTGSYEQYF.

The genes are TRBV11-3 and TRBJ2-3, with a tentative D call TRBD1 (5 bases). Per germline, CDR1 SGHNT and CDR2 YENEEA. CDR3 length: 13 residues. Between the trimmed V and J ends, which lost 8 bases and 4 bases, there was a span of 13 bases. Here the CDR3 DNA reads TGTGCCAGCGCCCCAGGGTGGCCAGATACGCAGTATTTT. Amino acid sequence: CASAPGWPDTQYF. The full variable domain, completed using reference TRBV11-3 and TRBJ2-3, is EAGVVQSPRYKIIEKKQPVAFWCNPISGHNTLYWYLQNLGQGPELLIRYENEEAVDDSQLPKDRFSAERLKGVDSTLKIQPAELGDSAVYLCASAPGWPDTQYFGPGTRLTVL.

In its sample, this clonotype was seen many times. The genes are TRBV29-1 and TRBJ2-1; D not certain. V gave up 5 bases and J gave up 5 bases, with 4 bases separating them. The CDR3 extends over 10 amino acids. Germline assignment: CDR1 SQVTM and CDR2 ANQGSEA. The CDR3 DNA follows: TGCAGCGTTACAGACAATGAGCAGTTCTTC. It codes for CSVTDNEQFF.

CDR3 amino acids: CASSFQREGYTF. CDR3 nucleotides: TGTGCCAGCAGCTTTCAGCGAGAGGGCTACACCTTC. This chain joins TRBV5-6 and TRBJ1-2; no clear D gene. The CDR3 spans 12 residues. Germline assignment: CDR1 SGHDT and CDR2 YYEEEE. V lost 2 bases, J lost 8 bases, and 10 bases lay in between.

This clonotype was detected ten times or more. This chain connects TRBV5-1 to TRBJ2-5, with TRBD1 matching 8 bases. The CDR3 is made up of 20 amino acids. Trimming removed 2 bases from V and 2 bases from J; junction bases left unmatched: 20. In germline, CDR1 is SGHRS, CDR2 YFSETQ. Here the CDR3 reads CASSLSVLTGALLAQETQYF. The CDR3 DNA sequence: TGCGCCAGCAGCTTAAGCGTGCTGACAGGGGCGTTACTCGCGCAAGAGACCCAGTACTTC.